The clone carrying this T cell receptor beta chain was seen a handful of times. Its matching antigen is unknown. The CDR3 covers 11 residues. CDR1 is LNHDA, CDR2 SQIVND, per germline (reference sequence). Trimming shortened V by 5 bases and J by 9 bases, and 8 bases separated the two germline ends. Investigators reverse transcribed all isolated RNA, so they sequenced expressed TCRB transcripts. The data were produced by immunoSEQ multiplex PCR, yet TCRdb's version contains in-frame clones alone and is incomplete. The sample has 200,000 to 300,000 clones, approximately 20% seen once. These data come from a study of beta chain features in type 1 diabetes. Study in general: Sorted cells, some 98,000,000 in number, were examined across all samples. The study's findings and limits: When VDJ junctions were examined, type 1 diabetes patients showed fewer insertions and more deletions. There was a moderate but significant shortening of TCRB CDR3s in all four CD4+ subsets of Type 1 diabetes patients.

This TCR was sampled from a woman aged 40 to 50 with type 1 diabetes. The sample was naive CD4+ T cells from blood. This chain joins TRBV19 and TRBJ2-4; D might be TRBD2 (6 bases). CDR3 nucleotides: TGTGCCAGTAGTCCCGGGAGCATTCAGTACTTC. This encodes CASSPGSIQYF.